This record looks at one TCR beta chain sequence and its context. This sample stems from a study of control samples from healthy donors and cancer patients. The assay was immunoSEQ multiplex PCR, and TCRdb's table has in-frame clones only and misses some. The sample holds around 84,000 clones, 70% to 85% seen once. Germline V gene sequence: CDR1 SGHVS, CDR2 FNYEAQ. The CDR3 is 13 amino acids. V was clipped by 2 bases and J by 7 bases, with 6 bases between them. This TCR was recovered from a man aged 55 to 70 with head and neck cancer. V gene TRBV7-6 combines with J gene TRBJ1-6; D is perhaps TRBD1 (5 bases). Sequencing input: PBMCs. DNA for the CDR3: TGTGCCAGCAGCTTACAGGGAAATTCACCCCTCCACTTT. Protein product: CASSLQGNSPLHF.